This entry lists 30 T cell receptor beta chains sequenced from one sample in a study of blood T cell repertoires in COVID-19 (dated by TCRdb to about 2020). Library preparation employed the immunoSEQ multiplex PCR assay. This is the immuneACCESS table as TCRdb keeps it, with only in-frame sequences that have V and J called. A part of the clones is gone; compared with another copy, unresolved V genes explain less than half, and the rest is unexplained. This sample is represented by some 220,000 clones; roughly 85% of them were singletons. Approximately 2.3% of the sample is held by the ten biggest clonotypes. Sequencing was performed on peripheral blood. Receptor source: a woman between 65 and 79 years old with COVID-19, enrolled during active disease.

This sequence joins TRBV5-1 and TRBJ2-7; 7 bases are a match to TRBD1. In germline, CDR1 is SGHRS, CDR2 YFSETQ. The CDR3 runs to 18 residues. The V gene end was trimmed by 2 bases and the J gene end by 1 base; junction bases not matched to a gene: 15. The CDR3 DNA reads as TGCGCCAGCAGCTTATGGTACCAAGGGGGCATCACATCCTACGAGCAGTACTTC. This gives the protein CASSLWYQGGITSYEQYF.

The V call is TRBV3-1 (or the pseudogene TRBV3-2), the J call TRBJ1-2, with 7 bases lining up with TRBD1. Looked up from germline, CDR1 is LGHDT and CDR2 is YNNKEL (reference sequence). V was clipped by 2 bases and J by 8 bases; unmatched bases: 11. The CDR3 is 15 residues long. In DNA, the CDR3 is TGTGCCAGCAGCCAATGGGACAGCGGCTCTCACGGCTACACCTTC. It codes for CASSQWDSGSHGYTF.

The rearrangement joins TRBV7-3 to TRBJ1-1; 11 bases match TRBD1. This CDR3 region has 16 residues. V trimming: 5 bases; J trimming: 4 bases; junction bases outside the gene matches: 9. Germline V CDR1 and CDR2: SGHTA, FQGTGA. The CDR3 DNA reads TGTGCCAGCAGCCCGGGCCTCGGGACAGGGGGCACTGAAGCTTTCTTT. This sequence encodes CASSPGLGTGGTEAFF.

This clone was found once. The V and J genes are TRBV7-2 and TRBJ1-1; 7 bases agree with TRBD1. J lost 5 bases, V lost 4 bases, and 10 bases had no gene match. The germline V gene encodes CDR1 SGHTA and CDR2 FQGNSA. The CDR3 length is 15 residues. Here the CDR3 reads CASSSDRALGTEAFF. The CDR3 region has the DNA TGTGCCAGCAGCTCAGACAGGGCCTTAGGGACTGAAGCTTTCTTT.

This clone appeared once. The chain recombines TRBV15 with TRBJ1-1; 7 bases line up with TRBD1. Per the germline V gene, CDR1 is LNHNV and CDR2 is YYDKDF (reference sequence). V lost 0 bases to trimming and J lost 8 bases; unmatched junction nucleotides: 9. The CDR3 totals 15 residues. The CDR3 loop reads CATSRDTRTGLEAFF. The CDR3 DNA follows: TGTGCCACCAGCAGAGATACGAGGACAGGATTAGAAGCTTTCTTT.

V usage is TRBV19 and J usage is TRBJ1-1, with no clear D. The CDR3 consists of 14 residues. Per germline, CDR1 LNHDA and CDR2 SQIVND (reference sequence). The V end lost 6 bases, the J end lost 1 base, and 12 bases lay between the germline ends. CDR3 sequence: CASSDLSGNTEAFF. The CDR3 DNA reads TGTGCCAGTAGCGACCTCAGCGGGAACACTGAAGCTTTCTTT.

This clone was seen just once. The rearrangement joins TRBV6-2 or TRBV6-3 to TRBJ1-5; D not certain. Germline lookup yields CDR1 MNHEY and CDR2 SVGEGT. V gave up 4 bases and J gave up 0 bases, with 16 bases separating them. The CDR3 has 17 residues. DNA of the CDR3: TGTGCCAGCAGTTCTTTGGGCAGCTCTGATAGCAATCAGCCCCAGCATTTT. Protein sequence: CASSSLGSSDSNQPQHF.

This chain connects TRBV9 to TRBJ1-2; 11 bases line up with TRBD1. V was clipped by 0 bases and J by 11 bases; unmatched bases: 12. This CDR3 is built from 16 residues. Germline CDR1 reads SGDLS; CDR2 reads YYNGEE. This chain's CDR3 is CASSVVARGDRGWYTF. CDR3 nucleotide sequence: TGTGCCAGCAGCGTAGTCGCCCGGGGGGACAGGGGGTGGTACACCTTC.

The chain is built from TRBV5-1 and TRBJ2-3, with D perhaps TRBD2 (5 bases). Germline loops: CDR1 SGHRS, CDR2 YFSETQ. V lost 4 bases, J lost 2 bases, and 8 bases lay in between. This CDR3 region has 13 residues. The CDR3 nucleotides read TGCGCCAGCAGCCCGGGATCCACAGATACGCAGTATTTT. This codes for CASSPGSTDTQYF.

The chain is built from TRBV30 and TRBJ1-1; possibly TRBD1 for D (5 bases). The V end lost 1 base, the J end lost 10 bases, and 13 bases lay between the germline ends. From germline, CDR1 is GTSNPN and CDR2 SVGIG (reference sequence). The length of the CDR3 is 12 residues. The CDR3 loop is CAWSGSWGAAFF. CDR3 in DNA: TGTGCCTGGAGTGGGTCTTGGGGCGCAGCTTTCTTT.

The chain joins TRBV6-2 or TRBV6-3 to TRBJ2-5; D gene unclear. Between the trimmed V and J ends, which lost 5 bases and 4 bases, there was a span of 8 bases. The germline CDR1 and CDR2 sequences are MNHEY and SVGEGT. This CDR3 region has 12 residues. The CDR3 DNA is TGTGCCAGCAGTACCGCCGGAGAGACCCAGTACTTC. Translation gives CASSTAGETQYF.

This chain connects TRBV5-1 to TRBJ2-6; a weak D match, TRBD1 (6 bases). This CDR3 comprises 15 residues. The germline CDR1 and CDR2 sequences are SGHRS and YFSETQ. V lost 4 bases, J lost 2 bases, and 10 bases lay in between. CDR3 region: CASSTDRPGANVLTF. For the CDR3, the DNA is TGCGCCAGCAGCACTGACAGGCCTGGGGCCAACGTCCTGACTTTC.

The gene calls are TRBV7-2 and TRBJ1-5; the D gene is possibly TRBD1 (6 bases). V lost 5 bases and J 3 bases, leaving 17 bases between the germline ends. The CDR3 extends over 16 amino acids. Germline lookup yields CDR1 SGHTA and CDR2 FQGNSA. CDR3 amino acids: CASSLVGTQNNQPQHF. The CDR3 DNA reads as TGTGCCAGCAGCCTAGTCGGGACACAGAACAATCAGCCCCAGCATTTT.

CDR3 protein: CASSQVPVGGSYEQYF. CDR3 bases: TGTGCCAGCAGCCAAGTACCAGTGGGGGGTTCCTACGAGCAGTACTTC. The genes are TRBV4-2 and TRBJ2-7, with a tentative D call TRBD2 (6 bases). Trimming stripped 1 base from V and 1 base from J, with 14 bases between. CDR3 size: 16 residues. The V gene's germline CDR1 is LGHNA and CDR2 YNFKEQ.

This clone was seen once. This sequence joins TRBV2 and TRBJ2-3; 7 bases map to TRBD1. The CDR3 extends over 14 amino acids. V trimming: 7 bases; J trimming: 2 bases; junction bases outside the gene matches: 6. Looked up from germline, CDR1 is SNHLY and CDR2 is FYNNEI. The CDR3 sequence is CASTTEGATDTQYF. The CDR3 DNA follows: TGTGCCAGCACGACAGAGGGGGCCACAGATACGCAGTATTTT.

The rearrangement uses TRBV18 and TRBJ2-7; D may be TRBD1 (6 bases). The germline V and J ends were trimmed by 3 bases and 6 bases, with 12 bases remaining between them. The germline V gene encodes CDR1 KGHSH and CDR2 LQKENI. The CDR3 consists of 13 residues. CDR3: CASSPEQGSEQYF. The DNA of the CDR3 is TGTGCCAGCTCACCTGAACAGGGTTCCGAGCAGTACTTC.

The chain employs TRBV4-3 and TRBJ2-7; TRBD2 matches 8 bases. From germline, CDR1 is LGHNA and CDR2 YSLEER. The CDR3 has 16 residues. V lost 3 bases to trimming and J lost 0 bases; unmatched junction nucleotides: 7. This CDR3 reads CASSQRAGGTSYEQYF. DNA of the CDR3: TGCGCCAGCAGCCAGAGGGCGGGGGGCACCTCCTACGAGCAGTACTTC.

This clone has more than one count but fewer than ten. The V call is TRBV4-2, the J call TRBJ2-7, with TRBD1 as a possible D gene (5 bases). Germline V CDR1 and CDR2: LGHNA, YNFKEQ. CDR3 size: 17 residues. With 4 bases removed from V and 1 base from J, the gap between germline ends came to 20 bases. CDR3 amino acids: CASSPMLRDQGSYEQYF. CDR3 DNA: TGTGCCAGCAGCCCTATGCTCAGGGATCAGGGTTCCTACGAGCAGTACTTC.

This clone was seen once. CDR3 region: CASGKLDRTQGYTF. In nucleotides, the CDR3 is TGTGCCAGCGGCAAGTTAGACAGAACGCAAGGCTACACCTTC. The chain links TRBV7-2 to TRBJ1-2; TRBD1 might be the D (5 bases). The CDR3 contains 14 residues. Trimming left V 8 bases short and J 8 bases short, with 21 bases between. Germline CDR1 reads SGHTA; CDR2 reads FQGNSA.

The chain employs TRBV10-3 and TRBJ2-1; weak D call: TRBD1 (6 bases). Trimming cost V 3 bases and J 5 bases, with 11 bases left between them. The CDR3 contains 14 residues. Germline V gene lookup returns CDR1 ENHRY and CDR2 SYGVKD. CDR3 sequence (DNA): TGTGCCATCAGTGATGCACAGGGCAACAATGAGCAGTTCTTC. Translated, it gives CAISDAQGNNEQFF.

The chain links TRBV4-2 to TRBJ2-7, with a weak D call TRBD2 (5 bases). The germline CDR1 and CDR2 sequences are LGHNA and YNFKEQ. The length of the CDR3 is 15 residues. Trimming took 1 base from V and 5 from J, leaving 15 bases between them. The CDR3 DNA reads as TGTGCCAGCAGCCAAGCCCCGGACTTCGTCCACGAGCAGTACTTC. Encoded protein: CASSQAPDFVHEQYF.

This clone was detected only once. The V and J genes are TRBV10-3 and TRBJ1-1; D perhaps matches TRBD1 (6 bases). The germline gives CDR1 ENHRY, CDR2 SYGVKD. The length of the CDR3 is 14 residues. Trimming pared 5 bases from V and 0 bases from J, leaving 10 bases between. The CDR3 is CAISNRAMNTEAFF. The CDR3 DNA is TGTGCCATCAGTAACAGGGCAATGAACACTGAAGCTTTCTTT.

The chain has TRBV4-1 and TRBJ2-3, with 12 bases that match TRBD2. Per the germline V gene, CDR1 is MGHRA and CDR2 is YSYEKL. CDR3 length: 16 amino acids. J gave up 2 bases and V 3 bases, and 3 bases lay outside the gene matches. The CDR3 nucleotides are TGCGCCAGCAGCCAGAGGACTAGCGGGGTCACAGATACGCAGTATTTT. This codes for CASSQRTSGVTDTQYF.

In its sample, this clone was seen once. The rearrangement joins TRBV7-2 to TRBJ1-2; no definite D call. Deletions cut 4 bases from V and 6 bases from J, with 15 bases between. CDR1 and CDR2 from the germline V gene are SGHTA and FQGNSA. The CDR3 has 14 residues. The CDR3 protein is CASSSRREAHGYTF. In DNA, the CDR3 is TGTGCCAGCAGCTCGAGGAGGGAAGCTCATGGCTACACCTTC. The complete variable domain, with remaining parts taken from reference TRBV7-2 and TRBJ1-2, reads GAGVSQSPSNKVTEKGKDVELRCDPISGHTALYWYRQSLGQGLEFLIYFQGNSAPDKSGLPSDRFSAERTGGSVSTLTIQRTQQEDSAVYLCASSSRREAHGYTFGSGTRLTVV.

A single count supports this clone. This chain joins TRBV2 and TRBJ2-7, with 14 bases matching TRBD2. The CDR3 totals 16 residues. Germline V CDR1 and CDR2: SNHLY, FYNNEI. V dropped 3 bases and J dropped 7; count of bases not matched to a gene: 8. The CDR3 DNA reads as TGTGCCAGCAGTGAGTCTGGGACTAGCGGGAGCCGGGAGCAGTACTTC. Protein sequence: CASSESGTSGSREQYF.

The sample holds a few counts of this clone. The rearrangement links TRBV3-1 (or the pseudogene TRBV3-2) to TRBJ2-2; the D gene is possibly TRBD2 (6 bases). CDR3 size: 15 residues. Germline CDR1 reads LGHDT; CDR2 reads YNNKEL (reference sequence). V lost 6 bases to trimming and J lost 5 bases, with 16 bases between them. CDR3 in DNA: TGTGCCAGCAGAAGTGGGGAGGTCCTAACCGGGGAGCTGTTTTTT. Translated: CASRSGEVLTGELFF.

The chain employs TRBV13 and TRBJ1-2; 8 bases are a match to TRBD1. CDR1 PRHDT and CDR2 FYEKMQ come from the germline V gene (reference sequence). V lost 5 bases and J lost 5; bases outside the gene matches: 13. The CDR3 consists of 16 residues. CDR3 bases: TGTGCCAGCAGCGTCAGACAGGGGACGGGTGGTTATGGCTACACCTTC. Encoded protein: CASSVRQGTGGYGYTF.

This clone was seen many times. The rearrangement uses TRBV2 and TRBJ2-7, with 12 bases matching TRBD2. The CDR3 spans 15 residues. Losses at the gene ends were 6 bases for V and 4 bases for J; bases not matched to a gene: 7. Germline V CDR1 and CDR2: SNHLY, FYNNEI. The CDR3 bases are TGTGCCAGCAGGAGCACTAGCGGGAGGAAATACGAGCAGTACTTC. Protein sequence: CASRSTSGRKYEQYF.

The chain couples TRBV30 to TRBJ1-1; tentatively, D is TRBD1 (5 bases). Trimming pared 0 bases from V and 0 bases from J, leaving 8 bases between. This CDR3 contains 14 residues. The germline V gene has CDR1 GTSNPN and CDR2 SVGIG (reference sequence). The CDR3 loop reads CAWSVQGMNTEAFF. CDR3 nucleotides: TGTGCCTGGAGTGTTCAGGGAATGAACACTGAAGCTTTCTTT.

This chain links TRBV5-4 with TRBJ1-1; D not certain. With 0 bases removed from V and 5 bases from J, the gap between germline ends came to 8 bases. The length of the CDR3 is 13 residues. Looked up from germline, CDR1 is SGHNT and CDR2 is YYREEE (reference sequence). The CDR3 nucleotides are TGTGCCAGCAGCTTGGGTCCGGGGACTGAAGCTTTCTTT. Its protein is CASSLGPGTEAFF.